The source of this T cell receptor (beta chain) is a study of cytomegalovirus exposure and HLA in healthy donors. Germline values: CDR1 LNHDA, CDR2 SQIVND (reference sequence). J gave up 1 base and V 5 bases, and 13 bases lay outside the gene matches. The CDR3 runs to 17 residues. Study-wide results and caveats: An analysis that was carried out later associated 16,000 or so TCR beta sequences with HLA alleles at 0.05 false discovery rate. There were some V segments, including TRBV6-2 and TRBV6-3, excluded as indistinguishable. It was reported in a later analysis that an Asian-associated ancestry cluster showed fewer N-insertions than the 666-donor mean. It was reportedly the case that the classifier diagnosed cytomegalovirus status with high specificity and sensitivity.

About this clone itself: What it binds is unknown.

It was with 60 Vbeta and 13 Jbeta primers that the PCR ran. Repertoires were generated with immunoSEQ multiplex PCR, while TCRdb's copy carries only in-frame clones and drops some. The table lists approximately 30,000 clones. J is TRBJ1-2 and V is TRBV19, with 7 bases fitting TRBD1. Sequencing used PBMCs. This TCR was sampled from a man aged 40-55 years in good health and CMV-seronegative. CDR3 DNA: TGTGCCAGTAGTCGTCGGACGGGACAGCAGAATAACTATGGCTACACCTTC. Its protein is CASSRRTGQQNNYGYTF.